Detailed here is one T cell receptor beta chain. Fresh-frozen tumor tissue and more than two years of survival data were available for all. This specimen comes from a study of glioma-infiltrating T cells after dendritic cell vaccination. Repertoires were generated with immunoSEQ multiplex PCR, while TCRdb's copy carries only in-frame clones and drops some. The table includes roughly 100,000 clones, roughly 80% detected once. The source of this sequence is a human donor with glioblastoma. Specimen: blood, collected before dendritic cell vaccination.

Here the CDR3 DNA reads TGTGCCAGTAGTCCCAGGACAGAAAGAAACACCATATATTTT. As protein: CASSPRTERNTIYF. The genes are TRBV19 and TRBJ1-3; maybe TRBD1 (6 bases). The CDR3 totals 14 residues. Per the germline V gene, CDR1 is LNHDA and CDR2 is SQIVND (reference sequence). Trimming removed 5 bases at V and 5 bases at J, with 13 bases between.